This TCR beta chain emerged from a study of blood T cell repertoires in COVID-19. With 0 bases clipped from V and 2 bases from J, the junction kept 4 bases outside the gene matches. Germline lookup yields CDR1 GTSNPN and CDR2 SVGIG (reference sequence). The CDR3 runs 14 residues. This clone was observed a handful of times. Generated by immunoSEQ multiplex PCR, the TCRdb table keeps only in-frame clones and is missing some. Here the sample spans about 240,000 clones, 70% to 75% being singletons. Sample: peripheral blood. The chain carries TRBV30 and TRBJ2-7; TRBD1 matches at 7 bases. The TCR was taken from a woman of 80 years or more with acute or convalescent COVID-19. The CDR3 here is CAWSVATGPYEQYF. DNA of the CDR3: TGTGCCTGGAGTGTAGCGACAGGGCCCTACGAGCAGTACTTC.